The following is a T cell receptor beta chain sequence with its context. Its antigen remains unidentified. Into CD45RA+ naive and CD45RA-negative memory subsets, the CD4+ cells were split. Each sorted subset replicate got 200 ng genomic DNA, tens of thousands of genomes. Assay used: immunoSEQ multiplex PCR; TCRdb lists only in-frame clones, some missing. The sample carries 2,500,000 or so clones, about nine tenths recorded once. This sample is drawn from a study of shared clonotypes between healthy human individuals. The CDR3 covers 15 residues. CDR1 is ENHRY, CDR2 SYGVKD, per germline. V lost 0 bases and J lost 4; bases outside the gene matches: 4. Study-wide findings and caveats: Non-shared clonotypes displayed generation probabilities falling below those of clonotypes present in all four donors.

This chain uses TRBV10-3 with TRBJ1-1, with 8 positions matching TRBD1. The sequence was obtained from a man aged 18 to 29 in good health. Some clones in this sample may be carry-over from other donors' samples. The sample comprised naive CD4+ T cells from PBMCs. Subset: CD45RA+ positively selected. The CDR3 bases are TGTGCCATCAGTGAGTCACATACAGGGGGCACTGAAGCTTTCTTT. Encoded protein: CAISESHTGGTEAFF.